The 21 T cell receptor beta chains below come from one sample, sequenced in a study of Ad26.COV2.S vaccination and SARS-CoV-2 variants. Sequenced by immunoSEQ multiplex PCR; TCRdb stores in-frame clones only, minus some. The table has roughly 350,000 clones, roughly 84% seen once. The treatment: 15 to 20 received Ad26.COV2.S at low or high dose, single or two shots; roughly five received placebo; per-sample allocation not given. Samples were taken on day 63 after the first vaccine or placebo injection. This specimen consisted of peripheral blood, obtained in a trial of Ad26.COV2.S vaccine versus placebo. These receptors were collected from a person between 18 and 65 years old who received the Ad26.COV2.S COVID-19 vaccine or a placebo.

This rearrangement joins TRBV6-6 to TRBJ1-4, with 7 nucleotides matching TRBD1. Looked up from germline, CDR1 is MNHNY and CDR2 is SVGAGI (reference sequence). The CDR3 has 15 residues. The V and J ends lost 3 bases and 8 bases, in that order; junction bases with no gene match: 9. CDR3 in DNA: TGTGCCAGCAGTTATGGCGGGACAGAGGGGGAAAAACTGTTTTTT. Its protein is CASSYGGTEGEKLFF.

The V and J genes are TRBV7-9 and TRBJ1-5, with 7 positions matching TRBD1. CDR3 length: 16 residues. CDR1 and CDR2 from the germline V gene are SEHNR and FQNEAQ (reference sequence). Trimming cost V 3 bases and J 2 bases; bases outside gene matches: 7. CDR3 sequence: CASSLGGGFGNQPQHF. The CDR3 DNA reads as TGTGCCAGCAGCTTGGGAGGGGGCTTTGGCAATCAGCCCCAGCATTTT.

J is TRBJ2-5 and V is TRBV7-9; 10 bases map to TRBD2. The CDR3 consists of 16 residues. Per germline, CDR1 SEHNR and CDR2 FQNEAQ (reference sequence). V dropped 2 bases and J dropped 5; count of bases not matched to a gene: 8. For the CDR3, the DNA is TGTGCCAGCAGCTTACAACTAGCGGGGCGTTGGGAGACCCAGTACTTC. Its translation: CASSLQLAGRWETQYF.

CDR3 nucleotides: TGTGCCATCAGCGGGACCTCGTACCAAGAGACCCAGTACTTC. Its translation is CAISGTSYQETQYF. This chain links TRBV10-3 with TRBJ2-5; D assignment may be TRBD1 or TRBD2 (5 bases each). V was shortened by 6 bases and J by 0 bases, with 11 bases between the two germline ends. Per the germline V gene, CDR1 is ENHRY and CDR2 is SYGVKD. The CDR3 is 14 amino acids.

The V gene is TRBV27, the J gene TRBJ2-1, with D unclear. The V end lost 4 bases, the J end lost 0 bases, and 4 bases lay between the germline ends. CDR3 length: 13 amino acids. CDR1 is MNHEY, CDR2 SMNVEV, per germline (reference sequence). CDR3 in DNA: TGTGCCAGCAGTTCGAGCTCCTACAATGAGCAGTTCTTC. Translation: CASSSSSYNEQFF.

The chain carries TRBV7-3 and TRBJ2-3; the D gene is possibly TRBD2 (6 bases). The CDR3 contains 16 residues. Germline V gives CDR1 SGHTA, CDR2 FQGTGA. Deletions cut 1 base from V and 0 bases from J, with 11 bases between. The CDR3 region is CASSLNVGGSTDTQYF. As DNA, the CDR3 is TGTGCCAGCAGCTTAAATGTGGGGGGAAGCACAGATACGCAGTATTTT.

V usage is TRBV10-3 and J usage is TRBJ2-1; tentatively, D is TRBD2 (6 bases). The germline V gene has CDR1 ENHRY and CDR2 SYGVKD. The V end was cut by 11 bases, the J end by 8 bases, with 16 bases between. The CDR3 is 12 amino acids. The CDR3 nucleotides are TGTGCCGCCGGAGGAGGGATTGATGAGCAGTTCTTC. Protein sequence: CAAGGGIDEQFF.

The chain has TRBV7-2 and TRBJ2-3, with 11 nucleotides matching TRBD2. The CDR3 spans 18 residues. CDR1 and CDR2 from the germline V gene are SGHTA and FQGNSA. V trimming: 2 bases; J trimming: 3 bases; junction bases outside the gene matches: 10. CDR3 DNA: TGTGCCAGCAGCTTATTTAGCGGGGGGGCCACGGTTACAGATACGCAGTATTTT. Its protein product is CASSLFSGGATVTDTQYF.

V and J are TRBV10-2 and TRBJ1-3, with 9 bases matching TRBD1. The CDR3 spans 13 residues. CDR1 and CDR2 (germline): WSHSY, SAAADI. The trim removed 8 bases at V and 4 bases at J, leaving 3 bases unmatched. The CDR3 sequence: CASGDRAGNTIYF. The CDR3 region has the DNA TGCGCCAGCGGGGACAGGGCAGGAAACACCATATATTTT.

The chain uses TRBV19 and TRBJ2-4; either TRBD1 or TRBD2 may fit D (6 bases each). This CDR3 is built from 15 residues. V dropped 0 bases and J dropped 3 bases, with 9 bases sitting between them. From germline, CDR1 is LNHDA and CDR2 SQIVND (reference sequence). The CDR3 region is CASSIEGGIKNIQYF. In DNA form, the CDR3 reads TGTGCCAGTAGTATAGAGGGGGGCATCAAAAACATTCAGTACTTC. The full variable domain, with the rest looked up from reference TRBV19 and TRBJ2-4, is DGGITQSPKYLFRKEGQNVTLSCEQNLNHDAMYWYRQDPGQGLRLIYYSQIVNDFQKGDIAEGYSVSREKKESFPLTVTSAQKNPTAFYLCASSIEGGIKNIQYFGAGTRLSVL.

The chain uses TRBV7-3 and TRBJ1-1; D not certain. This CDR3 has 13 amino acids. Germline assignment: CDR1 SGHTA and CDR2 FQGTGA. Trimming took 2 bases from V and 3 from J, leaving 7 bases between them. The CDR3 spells CASSLLSDTEAFF. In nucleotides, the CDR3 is TGTGCCAGCAGCTTACTTAGCGACACTGAAGCTTTCTTT.

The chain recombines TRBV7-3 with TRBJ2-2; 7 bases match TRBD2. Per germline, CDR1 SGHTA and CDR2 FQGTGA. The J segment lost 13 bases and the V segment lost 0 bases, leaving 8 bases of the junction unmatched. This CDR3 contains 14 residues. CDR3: CASSLTTAGAALFF. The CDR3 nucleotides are TGTGCCAGCAGCTTAACGACGGCGGGAGCCGCGCTGTTTTTT.

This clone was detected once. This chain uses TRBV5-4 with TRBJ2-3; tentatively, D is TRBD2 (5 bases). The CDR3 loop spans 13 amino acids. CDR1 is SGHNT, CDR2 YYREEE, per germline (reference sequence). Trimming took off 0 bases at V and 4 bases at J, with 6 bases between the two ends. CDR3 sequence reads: CASSLAGADTQYF. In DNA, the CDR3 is TGTGCCAGCAGCTTGGCCGGGGCAGATACGCAGTATTTT.

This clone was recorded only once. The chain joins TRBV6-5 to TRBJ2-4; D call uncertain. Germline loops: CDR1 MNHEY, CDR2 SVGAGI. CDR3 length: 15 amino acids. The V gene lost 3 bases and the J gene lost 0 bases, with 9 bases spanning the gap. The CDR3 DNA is TGTGCCAGCAGTTATTCAGGCACAGCCAAAAACATTCAGTACTTC. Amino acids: CASSYSGTAKNIQYF.

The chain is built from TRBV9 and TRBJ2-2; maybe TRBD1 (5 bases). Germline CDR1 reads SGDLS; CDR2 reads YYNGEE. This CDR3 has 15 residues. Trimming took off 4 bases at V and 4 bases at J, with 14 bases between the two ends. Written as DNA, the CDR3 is TGTGCCAGCAGCCCTCCAGGGTTTAGCACCGGGGAGCTGTTTTTT. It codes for CASSPPGFSTGELFF. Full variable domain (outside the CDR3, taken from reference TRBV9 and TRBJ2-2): DSGVTQTPKHLITATGQRVTLRCSPRSGDLSVYWYQQSLDQGLQFLIQYYNGEERAKGNILERFSAQQFPDLHSELNLSSLELGDSALYFCASSPPGFSTGELFFGEGSRLTVL.

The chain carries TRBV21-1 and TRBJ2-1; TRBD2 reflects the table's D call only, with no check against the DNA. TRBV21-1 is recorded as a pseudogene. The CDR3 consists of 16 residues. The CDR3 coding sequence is TGTGCCAGCAGCAAAGCCAGCGGGGGGGCCGATAATGAGCAGTTCTTC. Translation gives CASSKASGGADNEQFF.

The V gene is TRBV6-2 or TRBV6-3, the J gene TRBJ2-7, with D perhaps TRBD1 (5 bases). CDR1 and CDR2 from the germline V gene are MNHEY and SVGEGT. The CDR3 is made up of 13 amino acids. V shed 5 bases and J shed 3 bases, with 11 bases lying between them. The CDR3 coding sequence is TGTGCCAGCAGTAATGACAGAATCTACGAGCAGTACTTC. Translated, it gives CASSNDRIYEQYF.

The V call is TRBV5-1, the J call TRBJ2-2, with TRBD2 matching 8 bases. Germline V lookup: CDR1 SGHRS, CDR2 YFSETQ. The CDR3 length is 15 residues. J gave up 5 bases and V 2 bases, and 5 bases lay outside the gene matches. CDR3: CASSFRGGVTGELFF. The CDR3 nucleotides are TGCGCCAGCAGCTTCCGGGGGGGCGTGACCGGGGAGCTGTTTTTT.

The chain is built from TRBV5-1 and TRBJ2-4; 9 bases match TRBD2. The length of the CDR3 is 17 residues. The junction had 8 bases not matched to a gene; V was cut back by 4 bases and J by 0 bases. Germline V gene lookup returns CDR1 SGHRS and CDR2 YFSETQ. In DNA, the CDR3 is TGCGCCAGCAGCCCTCGGAGTAGCGGGGGAGCCAAAAACATTCAGTACTTC. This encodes CASSPRSSGGAKNIQYF.

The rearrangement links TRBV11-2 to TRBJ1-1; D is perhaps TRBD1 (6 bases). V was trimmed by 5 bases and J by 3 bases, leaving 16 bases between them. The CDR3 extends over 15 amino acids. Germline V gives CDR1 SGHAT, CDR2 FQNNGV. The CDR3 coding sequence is TGTGCCAGCAGCGAATTGGGGGGCTCGGACACTGAAGCTTTCTTT. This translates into CASSELGGSDTEAFF.

The CDR3 loop reads CASRTGTGKETQYF. CDR3 sequence (DNA): TGCGCCAGCAGGACCGGGACAGGAAAAGAGACCCAGTACTTC. This rearrangement joins TRBV5-1 to TRBJ2-5, with 8 positions matching TRBD1. Germline assignment: CDR1 SGHRS and CDR2 YFSETQ. CDR3 length: 14 residues. Germline trimming cut 5 bases from V and 3 bases from J; bases unmatched to any gene: 6.